This T cell receptor beta chain was captured by sequencing in a study of control samples from healthy donors and cancer patients (dated by TCRdb to about 2020). Turning to this clone: Its antigen is unknown. Base qualities are missing; no much larger clone stands one base away.

The CDR3 measures 14 amino acids from cysteine to phenylalanine. The entry retains the CDR3 DNA only, 42 bases that are in frame from base 1. The trim is 5 bases for V and 2 bases for J, with a gap of 12 bases between the germline ends. CDR1 and CDR2 are read off the germline V gene as SGHTA and FQGNSA. Preparation of the library involved the immunoSEQ multiplex PCR assay. TCRdb provides this immuneACCESS table in a form limited to in-frame rearrangements. Some clones are lacking; in checked studies, under half of them reflect an unresolved V gene, and why the rest are absent is not known. Here the sample has 180,000 or so clones; around 92% occur a single time. The ten biggest clones cover around 1.5% of the sample.

The chain couples TRBV7-2 to TRBJ1-1; tentative D gene TRBD1, with 6 bases matching. What was sequenced was blood. This sequence originates from a woman aged 30 to 39 in good health. The CDR3 region: CASSPRGGNTEAFF. The nucleotide sequence is given as TGTGCCAGCAGCCCCAGGGGTGGAAACACTGAAGCTTTCTTT.